The clone carrying this T cell receptor (beta chain) was counted a single time. Its antigen is currently unknown. Produced via immunoSEQ multiplex PCR; TCRdb's table is partial and in-frame only. The sample lists 160,000 or so clones; roughly nine tenths were seen once. This sample stems from a study of T cell responses to AZD1222 COVID-19 vaccine. Study-wide points: Vaccine-related CD4 TCRs covered spike, predominating at 160-218 and 743-854.

V shed 6 bases and J shed 0 bases, with 12 bases lying between them. Germline V lookup: CDR1 GTSNPN, CDR2 SVGIG (reference sequence). The CDR3 has 14 amino acids. The gene calls are TRBV30 and TRBJ2-1; D is uncertain. Sample: peripheral blood, taken on day 0 of AZD1222 vaccination. The clonotype comes from an adult in good health. The CDR3 DNA is TGTGCCTGCCTGGACGCCCGCTCCTACAATGAGCAGTTCTTC. Its protein product is CACLDARSYNEQFF.